One and the same sample provided the 6 T cell receptor beta chains below, sequenced in a study of shared clonotypes between healthy human individuals. TCRdb's copy holds only in-frame clones and misses some; the assay was immunoSEQ multiplex PCR. The sample shows approximately 700,000 clones, 73% of them seen only once. Sequenced sample: memory CD4+ T cells sorted from blood. As for subset: CD45RA-negative fraction. These receptors were obtained from a woman in her twenties or thirties in good health.

This rearrangement joins TRBV5-1 to TRBJ1-3; maybe TRBD1 (5 bases). Germline V gene data show CDR1 as SGHRS and CDR2 as YFSETQ. The CDR3 length is 13 residues. The V and J ends lost 0 bases and 7 bases respectively, with 8 bases between them. CDR3 nucleotide sequence: TGCGCCAGCAGCTTGGTGGGGGACAACACCATATATTTT. Translation: CASSLVGDNTIYF.

The chain combines TRBV28 with TRBJ1-4; tentatively, D is TRBD1 (6 bases). Germline CDR1 is MDHEN and CDR2 is SYDVKM. Deletions cut 5 bases from V and 15 bases from J, with 25 bases between. This CDR3 comprises 15 residues. This CDR3 reads CASSLPGGQGPKVFF. As DNA, the CDR3 is TGTGCCAGCAGTCTACCTGGGGGGCAGGGGCCGAAAGTGTTTTTT.

The V and J genes are TRBV19 and TRBJ1-2; D is unclear. The CDR3 length is 14 residues. V lost 0 bases and J 8 bases, leaving 13 bases between the germline ends. CDR1 and CDR2 from the germline V gene are LNHDA and SQIVND (reference sequence). The CDR3, as DNA: TGTGCCAGTAGTATAGATCTGTGGGAAAGCGGCTACACCTTC. Amino acid sequence: CASSIDLWESGYTF.

As regards this clone: The same CDR3 can be traced to other DNA sequences in this sample. The gene calls are TRBV5-1 and TRBJ2-1; 9 bases map to TRBD2. Germline lookup yields CDR1 SGHRS and CDR2 YFSETQ. J was trimmed by 3 bases and V by 4 bases; bases with no gene match: 5. This CDR3 is built from 15 residues. The CDR3 here is CASSQATSGYNEQFF. Written as DNA, the CDR3 is TGCGCCAGCAGCCAGGCGACTAGCGGCTACAATGAGCAGTTCTTC.

The chain has TRBV14 and TRBJ2-5; D unresolved. Trimming removed 0 bases from V and 7 bases from J, with 15 bases in between. The CDR3 has 15 residues. The V gene's germline CDR1 is SGHDN and CDR2 FVKESK. CDR3 in amino acids: CASSQDTDALRTQYF. CDR3 DNA sequence: TGTGCCAGCAGCCAAGATACGGACGCCTTGAGGACCCAGTACTTC.

The chain uses TRBV25-1 and TRBJ2-3; D call uncertain. Germline CDR1 is MGHDK and CDR2 is SYGVNS. The V gene lost 8 bases and the J gene lost 2 bases, with 5 bases spanning the gap. This CDR3 is 11 amino acids long. The CDR3 coding sequence is TGTGCCAGCTCTTACACAGATACGCAGTATTTT. It translates to CASSYTDTQYF. The full variable domain, rest sourced from reference TRBV25-1 and TRBJ2-3, is EADIYQTPRYLVIGTGKKITLECSQTMGHDKMYWYQQDPGMELHLIHYSYGVNSTEKGDLSSESTVSRIRTEHFPLTLESARPSHTSQYLCASSYTDTQYFGPGTRLTVL.